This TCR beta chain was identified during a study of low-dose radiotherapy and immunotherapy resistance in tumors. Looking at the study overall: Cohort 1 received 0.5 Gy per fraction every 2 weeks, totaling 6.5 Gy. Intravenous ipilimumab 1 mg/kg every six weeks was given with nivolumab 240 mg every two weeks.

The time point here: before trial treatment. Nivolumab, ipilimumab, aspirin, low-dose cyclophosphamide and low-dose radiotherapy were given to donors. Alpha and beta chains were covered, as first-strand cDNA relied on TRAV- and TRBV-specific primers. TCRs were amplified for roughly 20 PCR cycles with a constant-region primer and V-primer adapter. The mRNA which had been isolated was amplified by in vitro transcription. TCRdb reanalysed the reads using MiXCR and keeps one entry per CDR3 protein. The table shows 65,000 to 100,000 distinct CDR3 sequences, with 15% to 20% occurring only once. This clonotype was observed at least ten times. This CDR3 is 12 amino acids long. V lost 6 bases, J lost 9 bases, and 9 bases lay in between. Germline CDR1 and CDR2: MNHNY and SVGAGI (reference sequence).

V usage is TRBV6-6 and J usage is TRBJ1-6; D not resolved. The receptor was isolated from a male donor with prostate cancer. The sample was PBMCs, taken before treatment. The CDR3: CASRVQSSPLHF. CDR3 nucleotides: TGTGCCAGCAGGGTCCAGAGTTCACCCCTCCACTTT.